A selection of T cell receptor beta chains follows, all from one sample in a study of yellow fever vaccine responses in identical twins. TCRdb analysed the RT-PCR reads with MiXCR anew, one entry per CDR3 protein. The data contain thousands of distinct CDR3 sequences, roughly 88% of them seen just once; the ten biggest clones take up around 3%. Here the sequenced sample was T cells from blood (PBMCs), unsorted or a sorted subset (not recorded which), taken before or after yellow fever vaccination (not recorded which). These receptors were taken from a woman between 18 and 30 years old who received the yellow fever vaccine. Each CDR3 is given with its conserved first and last residue. The order of the fields is CDR3 protein, clone size, V gene, CDR3 length, J gene. Size is omitted from some rows. Given values are once, few, many or a class for expanded clones.

CASSLGLVREQYF	-	TRBV5-4	13	TRBJ2-7
CAWGGNIQYF	-	TRBV30	10	TRBJ2-4
CASSLGEFTGELFF	-	TRBV11-1	14	TRBJ2-2
CASSLSGIAEAFF	-	TRBV6-2/TRBV6-3	13	TRBJ1-1
CSVRQGHNQPQHF	-	TRBV29-1	13	TRBJ1-5
CASSKVGDRSINTGELFF	-	TRBV21-1	18	TRBJ2-2
CASSASGGYGYTF	-	TRBV18	13	TRBJ1-2
CASSLLRQGAQETQYF	-	TRBV5-4	16	TRBJ2-5
CASRRKLVGEGNEKLFF	-	TRBV12-3/TRBV12-4	17	TRBJ1-4
CASSFPGETQYF	-	TRBV5-1	12	TRBJ2-5
CSVPSAGNNEQFF	once	TRBV29-1	13	TRBJ2-1
CASSPSQPHQPQHF	-	TRBV18	14	TRBJ1-5
CASSPPGIDEQYF	-	TRBV18	13	TRBJ2-7
CASSRGQPGAYEQYF	-	TRBV11-1	15	TRBJ2-7
CASGRTSGAQETQYF	-	TRBV12-3/TRBV12-4	15	TRBJ2-5
CASSLSGSASYEQYF	-	TRBV27	15	TRBJ2-7
CASSQGSQNEKLFF	-	TRBV4-1	14	TRBJ1-4
CASSLPNQPQHF	-	TRBV11-1	12	TRBJ1-5
CASSLDTGQGAIGNTIYF	-	TRBV7-6	18	TRBJ1-3
CASSLLAARLYEQYF	-	TRBV11-1	15	TRBJ2-7
CSAKDGLNTEAFF	-	TRBV20-1	13	TRBJ1-1
CASRRTPGQDSYEQYF	-	TRBV28	16	TRBJ2-7
CASNTGLTNSPLHF	few	TRBV18	14	TRBJ1-6
CASRPEDYSYNEQFF	few	TRBV6-1	15	TRBJ2-1
CAWSSPYEQYF	-	TRBV30	11	TRBJ2-7
CASSPPLGQANTGELFF	once	TRBV18	17	TRBJ2-2
CSVEGPGVGYGYTF	-	TRBV29-1	14	TRBJ1-2
CSVAAQWDQPQHF	-	TRBV29-1	13	TRBJ1-5
CSAKPGTPQETQYF	-	TRBV20-1	14	TRBJ2-5
CASSQNLGDTQYF	-	TRBV4-2	13	TRBJ2-3
CASSSKGSYEQYF	-	TRBV7-1	13	TRBJ2-7
CASSYGVSYEQYF	few	TRBV6-9	13	TRBJ2-7